This T cell receptor (beta chain) was obtained from a study of shared clonotypes between healthy human individuals. The germline gives CDR1 MNHNY, CDR2 SVGAGI (reference sequence). The ends were cut back, 6 bases at V and 8 bases at J, with 8 bases in the middle. There are 11 residues in the CDR3. The investigators split CD4+ cells into a CD45RA+ naive subset and a CD45RA-negative memory subset. Clones were sequenced by immunoSEQ multiplex PCR, and TCRdb holds only the in-frame ones, with some missing. The sample holds a few million clones; about nine tenths are singletons and the top ten take 0.37%.

The genes are TRBV6-6 and TRBJ1-3, with D possibly TRBD1 on 5 matching bases. The specimen sequenced was naive CD4+ T cells from PBMCs. Subset: CD45RA+ positively selected. This TCR derives from a man aged 18-30 years in good health. Some clones in this sample may be carry-over from other donors' samples. The CDR3, as DNA: TGTGCCAGCAGAATAGGGGACACCATATATTTT. Amino acids: CASRIGDTIYF.